This T cell receptor (beta chain) derives from a study of T-cell memory formation after mild COVID-19. Study-level background: There were largely donor-specific TCR clusters. General study results and limits: Detection of some responders pre-infection suggested pre-existing cross-reactive memory T cells participated.

This clonotype was seen only a few times. Antigen: not known. V dropped 1 base and J dropped 0 bases, with 7 bases sitting between them. This CDR3 spans 15 amino acids. Per the germline V gene, CDR1 is SGHVS and CDR2 is FQNEAQ. Using constant-segment primers, 5'RACE produced TCR alpha and TCR beta cDNA libraries carrying sample barcodes and UMIs. TCRdb re-called the 5' RACE reads with MiXCR, one entry per CDR3 protein. The table lists around 300,000 distinct CDR3 sequences, about 13% of them singletons. The sequenced sample consisted of PBMCs or a T cell subset sorted from them (not recorded which). This sequence joins TRBV7-8 and TRBJ2-1; TRBD1 might be the D (6 bases). The origin of this receptor is a man aged 18-30 years who had mild COVID-19 (a few samples of this study predate the infection). Cell type and time point are not known. CDR3 sequence (DNA): TGTGCCAGCAGCTTAGGGGGGCACTCCTACAATGAGCAGTTCTTC. Amino acid sequence: CASSLGGHSYNEQFF. The whole variable domain, remainder taken from reference TRBV7-8 and TRBJ2-1, is GAGVSQSPRYKVAKRGQDVALRCDPISGHVSLFWYQQALGQGPEFLTYFQNEAQLDKSGLPSDRFFAERPEGSVSTLKIQRTQQEDSAVYLCASSLGGHSYNEQFFGPGTRLTVL.